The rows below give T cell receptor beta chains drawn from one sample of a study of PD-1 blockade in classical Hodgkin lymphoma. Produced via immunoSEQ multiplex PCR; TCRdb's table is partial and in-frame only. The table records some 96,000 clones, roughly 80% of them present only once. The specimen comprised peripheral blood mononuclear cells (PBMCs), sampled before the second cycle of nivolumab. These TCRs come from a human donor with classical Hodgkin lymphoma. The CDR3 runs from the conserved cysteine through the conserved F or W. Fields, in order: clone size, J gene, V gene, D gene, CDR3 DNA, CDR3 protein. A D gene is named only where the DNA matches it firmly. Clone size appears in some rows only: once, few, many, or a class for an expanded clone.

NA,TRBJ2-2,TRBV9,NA,TGTGCCAGCAGCGTAGGACTAGTAGGCACCGGGGAGCTGTTTTTT,CASSVGLVGTGELFF
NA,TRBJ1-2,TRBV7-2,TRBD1,TGTGCCAGCAGCTTGGGTAGGGGGCGGATGGACTATGGCTACACCTTC,CASSLGRGRMDYGYTF
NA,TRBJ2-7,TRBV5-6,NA,TGTGCCAGCAGCTTGTCCCGCAACCCGCCCTACGAGCAGTACTTC,CASSLSRNPPYEQYF
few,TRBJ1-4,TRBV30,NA,TGTGCCTGGAGCCAATACAGTAATGAAAAACTGTTTTTT,CAWSQYSNEKLFF
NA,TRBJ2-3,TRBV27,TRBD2,TGTGCCAGCAGGGGACTAGCCAGCACAGATACGCAGTATTTT,CASRGLASTDTQYF
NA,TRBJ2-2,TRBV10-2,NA,TGCGCCAGCCGGGACACCTACACCGGGGAGCTGTTTTTT,CASRDTYTGELFF
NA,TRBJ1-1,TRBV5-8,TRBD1,TGTGCCAGCAGCTCTGGACAGGTCATGAACACTGAAGCTTTCTTT,CASSSGQVMNTEAFF
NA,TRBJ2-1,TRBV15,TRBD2,TGTGCCACCAGCCTAGCGGGAGTGGGGGATGAGCAGTTCTTC,CATSLAGVGDEQFF
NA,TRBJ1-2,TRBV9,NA,TGTGCCAGCAGCGCCACCACAGGGATTAACTATGGCTACACCTTC,CASSATTGINYGYTF
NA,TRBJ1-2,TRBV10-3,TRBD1,TGTGCCATCAGTGAGGGGACAGGACGCTATGGCTACACCTTC,CAISEGTGRYGYTF
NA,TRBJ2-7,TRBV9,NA,TGTGCCAGCAGCGTAGGTCCAGGGAGCTACGAGCAGTACTTC,CASSVGPGSYEQYF
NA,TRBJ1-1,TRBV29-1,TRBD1,TGCAGCGTTTCAAACCTCCAGGGGGTGGGGAACACTGAAGCTTTCTTT,CSVSNLQGVGNTEAFF
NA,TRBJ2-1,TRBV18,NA,TGTGCCAGCTCAGACAATAGCGATGAGCAGTTCTTC,CASSDNSDEQFF
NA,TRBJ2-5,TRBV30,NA,TGTGCCTGGGGAGGGCTAGCTGGCGTTGGGACCCAGTACTTC,CAWGGLAGVGTQYF
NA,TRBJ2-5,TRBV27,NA,TGTGCCAGCAGGACAGGAAGTTCAGCGGAGACCCAGTACTTC,CASRTGSSAETQYF
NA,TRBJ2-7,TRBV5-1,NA,TGCGCCAGCAGCTTGGCCCAGGGGAGCGAGCAGTACTTC,CASSLAQGSEQYF
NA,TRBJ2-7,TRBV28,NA,TGTGCCACCCAGGGGACTCCCCACTACGAGCAGTACTTC,CATQGTPHYEQYF
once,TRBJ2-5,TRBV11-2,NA,TGTGCCAGCAGCTGGGGGGCGGAGACCCAGTACTTC,CASSWGAETQYF
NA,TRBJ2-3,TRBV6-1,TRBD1,TGTGCCAGCAGTGGTCAACAGGGGATTAGCACAGATACGCAGTATTTT,CASSGQQGISTDTQYF
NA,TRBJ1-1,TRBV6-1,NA,TGTGCCAGCAGTGACCTTCCGGCTGAAGCTTTCTTT,CASSDLPAEAFF
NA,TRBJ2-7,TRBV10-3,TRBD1,TGTGCCATCAGTCGGACAGGGGGCGGGAACGAGCAGTACTTC,CAISRTGGGNEQYF
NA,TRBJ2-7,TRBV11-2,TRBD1,TGTGCCAGCAGCTTGACAGGGGACTACGAGCAGTACTTC,CASSLTGDYEQYF
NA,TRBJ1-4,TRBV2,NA,TGTGCCAGCAGTGTGGTGCTGGGTAATGAAAAACTGTTTTTT,CASSVVLGNEKLFF
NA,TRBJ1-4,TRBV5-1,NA,TGCGCCAGCAGCTTGACCGGTGGGCTCGGTGAAAAACTGTTTTTT,CASSLTGGLGEKLFF
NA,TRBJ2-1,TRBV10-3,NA,TGTGCCATCAGTGAGCCGAGGTTGTGGAACAATGAGCAGTTCTTC,CAISEPRLWNNEQFF
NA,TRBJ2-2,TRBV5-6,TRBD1,TGTGCCAGCAGTTCTCCCGGGACAGGGCGAAGCGGGGAGCTGTTTTTT,CASSSPGTGRSGELFF
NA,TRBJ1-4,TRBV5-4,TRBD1,TGTGCCAGCAGCTTGGGTGGCGGGCCCGGGACAGGGACCCAGGCGGATTTT,CASSLGGGPGTGTQADF
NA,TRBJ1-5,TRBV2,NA,TGTGCCAGCGGGAGTAGCAATCAGCCCCAGCATTTT,CASGSSNQPQHF
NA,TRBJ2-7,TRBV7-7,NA,TGTGCCAGCAGCTTGGGGGACTTAGACGAGCAGTACTTC,CASSLGDLDEQYF